The clone carrying this T cell receptor beta chain has a handful of counts. The antigen is not known. Here immunoSEQ multiplex PCR was the method, and the copy in TCRdb shows in-frame clones only, minus some. The repertoire holds about 680,000 clones, with roughly 90% as singletons. The sample's treatment: some 19 received Ad26.COV2.S at low or high dose, single or two shots; roughly five received placebo; per-sample allocation not given. Each sample was drawn 63 days after the first injection (of vaccine or placebo). This specimen belongs to a study of Ad26.COV2.S vaccination and SARS-CoV-2 variants. Overall study results and limits: Analyses that measured TCR breadth and depth may have underestimated total T cell responses.

Sequenced here: peripheral blood, sampled in a trial of Ad26.COV2.S vaccine versus placebo. This TCR was sampled from a person between 18 and 59 years old who received the Ad26.COV2.S COVID-19 vaccine or a placebo.

The CDR3 DNA sequence: TGCGCCAGCAGCGGGAGTCGAGAGACCCAGTACTTC. It is translated as CASSGSRETQYF. The chain links TRBV10-1 to TRBJ2-5; D may be TRBD2 (6 bases). The germline V and J ends were trimmed by 6 bases and 4 bases, with 9 bases remaining between them. This CDR3 is built from 12 residues. The germline CDR1 and CDR2 sequences are WNHNN and SYGVQD (reference sequence).